Described below is a single T cell receptor (beta chain) sequence and its context. As originally analysed: Nucleated cell number was recorded as an estimate derived from reference gene primer amplification. The repertoire was sequenced with immunoSEQ multiplex PCR; TCRdb's copy has only in-frame clones and lacks some. Clone size and the V and J calls come from that table; the DNA yielded D and trimming. The data hold approximately 100,000 clones, with roughly 90% observed a single time. This record belongs to a study of blood T cell repertoires in COVID-19. Study-level information: Material from acute and convalescent COVID-19 was sourced from the United States, Italy and Spain. The cDNA or gDNA used as material had been derived from T cells, B-cell-depleted T cells, or PBMCs.

Sequences were obtained from peripheral blood. The source is a man in his 70s with acute or convalescent COVID-19.

CDR3 in amino acids: CASSPFREAKGREQYF. The CDR3 DNA is TGTGCCAGCAGTCCCTTTCGAGAGGCAAAAGGTAGGGAGCAGTACTTC. The chain is built from TRBV28 and TRBJ2-7; unclear D gene. V lost 5 bases and J 7 bases, leaving 24 bases between the germline ends. This CDR3 comprises 16 residues. Germline V gene data show CDR1 as MDHEN and CDR2 as SYDVKM.